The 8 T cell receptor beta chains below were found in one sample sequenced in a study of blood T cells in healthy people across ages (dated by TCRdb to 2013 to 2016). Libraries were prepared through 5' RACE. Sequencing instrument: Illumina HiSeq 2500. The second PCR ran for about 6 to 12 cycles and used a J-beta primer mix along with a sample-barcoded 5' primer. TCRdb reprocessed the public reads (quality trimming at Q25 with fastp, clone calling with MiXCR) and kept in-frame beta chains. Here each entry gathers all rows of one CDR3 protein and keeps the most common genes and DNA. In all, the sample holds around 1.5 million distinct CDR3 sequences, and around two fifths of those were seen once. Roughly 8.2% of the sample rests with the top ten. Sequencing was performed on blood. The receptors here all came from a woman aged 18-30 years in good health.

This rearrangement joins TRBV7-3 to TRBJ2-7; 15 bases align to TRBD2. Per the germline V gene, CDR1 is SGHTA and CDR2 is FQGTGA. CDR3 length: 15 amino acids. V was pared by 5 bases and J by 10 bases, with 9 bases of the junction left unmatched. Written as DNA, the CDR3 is TGTGCCAGCAGCATCTCTTGGACTAGCGGGGGGGGACAGTACTTC. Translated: CASSISWTSGGGQYF.

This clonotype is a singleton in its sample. CDR3 nucleotide sequence: TGTGCCTTTGACGGGACTCCTTTAGGCGGGGAGCTGTTTTTT. Translating it yields CAFDGTPLGGELFF. The chain carries TRBV2 and TRBJ2-2; D might be TRBD2 (6 bases). CDR1 SNHLY and CDR2 FYNNEI come from the germline V gene. Trimming pared 11 bases from V and 7 bases from J, leaving 20 bases between. The CDR3 length is 14 residues. Full variable domain (remainder filled in from reference TRBV2 and TRBJ2-2): EPEVTQTPSHQVTQMGQEVILRCVPISNHLYFYWYRQILGQKVEFLVSFYNNEISEKSEIFDDQFSVERPDGSNFTLKIRSTKLEDSAMYFCAFDGTPLGGELFFGEGSRLTVL.

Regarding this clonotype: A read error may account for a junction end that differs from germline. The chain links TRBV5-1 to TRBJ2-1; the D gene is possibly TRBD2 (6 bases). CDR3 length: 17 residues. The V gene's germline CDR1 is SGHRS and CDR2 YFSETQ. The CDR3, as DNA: TGCGCCAGCAGCTTGGCCTCGGGGGACTTATCCTACAAGGAGCAGTTCTTC. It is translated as CASSLASGDLSYKEQFF.

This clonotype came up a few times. CDR3 in DNA: TGTGCCAGCAGTTTATCGGCCCCAAGTCTAGGACCTGCCTACGAGCAGTACTTC. Protein: CASSLSAPSLGPAYEQYF. The chain has TRBV27 and TRBJ2-7; no definite D call. Germline CDR1 is MNHEY and CDR2 is SMNVEV (reference sequence). This CDR3 comprises 18 residues. The V end was cut by 0 bases, the J end by 2 bases, with 20 bases between.

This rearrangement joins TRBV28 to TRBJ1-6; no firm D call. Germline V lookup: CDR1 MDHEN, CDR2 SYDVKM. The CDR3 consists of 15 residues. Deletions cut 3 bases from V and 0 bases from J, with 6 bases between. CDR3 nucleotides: TGTGCCAGCAGTTTCTCGAGCTCCTATAATTCACCCCTCCACTTT. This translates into CASSFSSSYNSPLHF.

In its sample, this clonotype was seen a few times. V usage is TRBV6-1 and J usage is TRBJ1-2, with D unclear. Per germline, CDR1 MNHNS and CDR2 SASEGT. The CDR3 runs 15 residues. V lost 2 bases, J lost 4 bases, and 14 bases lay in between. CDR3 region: CASSEKGNTFYGYTF. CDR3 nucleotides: TGTGCCAGCAGTGAAAAGGGTAACACTTTCTATGGCTACACCTTC.

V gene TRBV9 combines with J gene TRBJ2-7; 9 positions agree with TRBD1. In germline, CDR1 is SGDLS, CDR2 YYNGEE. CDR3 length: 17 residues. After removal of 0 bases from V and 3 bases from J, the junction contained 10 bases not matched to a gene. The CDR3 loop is CASSVAPPGQGFYEQYF. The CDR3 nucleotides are TGTGCCAGCAGCGTAGCACCCCCGGGACAGGGCTTCTACGAGCAGTACTTC.

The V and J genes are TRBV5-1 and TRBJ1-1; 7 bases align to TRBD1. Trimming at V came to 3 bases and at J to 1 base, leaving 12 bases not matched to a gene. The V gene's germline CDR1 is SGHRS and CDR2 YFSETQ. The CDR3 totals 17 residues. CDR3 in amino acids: CASSSVTRQGRNTEAFF. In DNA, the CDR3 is TGCGCCAGCAGCTCCGTAACCCGACAGGGAAGGAACACTGAAGCTTTCTTT.